This T cell receptor beta chain was retrieved from a study of a mutant IDH1 vaccine in newly diagnosed glioma (dated by TCRdb to the early 2020s). As for the study more broadly: In the chemotherapy-containing groups, vaccination started alongside temozolomide cycles, whereas in patients who had radiotherapy alone it started 4-6 weeks after radiotherapy. Of the approximately 29 treated patients, around 62% were male and 37.5% were female, and a mean age of roughly 37 years was recorded. Prior to enrollment, standard therapy consisting of radiotherapy alone, temozolomide alone, or radiochemotherapy with temozolomide had been administered to patients, with the combination being received by most patients. The week-35 safety follow-up took place at visit V12, and the week-47 end of study took place at visit V13. Peripheral blood was drawn at six visits: V03 (baseline), V05, V07, V10, V12 and V13. Longitudinal TCRB deep sequencing was performed for roughly 27 treated patients wherever samples were available for exploratory analyses. What the authors observed across the whole study: According to the authors, sample limitations meant that analyses of patient blood samples could not be reproduced. Pseudoprogression appeared unrelated to alterations in the top peripheral T cell clonotypes detected by TCRB sequencing. PBMC samples for TCRB deep sequencing were selected based on availability. Immune responses induced by the vaccine were seen in approximately 93% of patients across multiple MHC alleles.

Receptor libraries were prepared by the immunoSEQ multiplex PCR assay. Following the manufacturer's protocol, the hsTCRB Kit was used to amplify rearranged TCR beta chain sequences. An Illumina MiSeq was used to sequence the TCRB libraries. In the paper's pipeline: Demultiplexing, trimming and gene mapping were performed with the kit vendor's proprietary platform. Held by TCRdb, this immuneACCESS table contains in-frame sequences only and omits some clones. Under half of the omission traces to an unresolved V gene where checked; the cause of the rest is unknown. From that table come the V and J calls and clone size; the DNA was used to work out D and trimming. The sample includes tens of thousands of clones, with under 85% observed a single time. The top ten clones comprise 3.8% of the sample. This sample's time point label indicates: week 47, end of study. Every vaccine dose consisted of 300 ug of a 20-mer mutant IDH1 peptide in Montanide, administered subcutaneously together with topical imiquimod. Patients received eight vaccinations in weeks 1, 3, 5, 7, 11, 15, 19 and 23, corresponding to visits V03 through V10. Newly diagnosed WHO grade 3 or 4 IDH1-mutant astrocytomas showing loss of nuclear ATRX were present in the donors. The samples were drawn from NOA16, a multicentre, single-arm, open-label phase I trial in Germany that tested a mutant IDH1 peptide vaccine in humans for the first time. Genomic DNA for TCRB sequencing was isolated from EDTA blood with the DNeasy Blood and Tissue Kit.

Points on this clone: The antigen it binds to is not known. Per-nucleotide qualities are absent, and no much larger clonotype sits a single base away.

As encoded in the germline V gene (reference sequence), CDR1 is MNHEY while CDR2 is SMNVEV. Spanning cysteine to phenylalanine, the CDR3 consists of 13 amino acids. Left in the record is the CDR3 DNA by itself, 39 bases read in frame from the first base. Sequencing used PBMCs, obtained from a glioma patient whose treatment included an IDH1 peptide vaccine. This TCR was recovered from a man in his thirties or forties with glioma. This receptor chain uses TRBV27 and TRBJ2-2; the D gene may be TRBD1 or TRBD2, since each aligns over 5 bases. The CDR3 region has the sequence CGSGYRTTGELFF. The bases are TGTGGATCGGGGTACAGGACCACCGGGGAGCTGTTTTTT.